This entry describes one T cell receptor beta chain. Its antigen is unknown. TCRdb keeps only in-frame clones here, not all; method: immunoSEQ multiplex PCR. The data contain 85,000 to 100,000 clones, approximately 89% of them singletons. Germline V gene lookup returns CDR1 SGDLS and CDR2 YYNGEE. Trimming took 2 bases from V and 0 from J, leaving 6 bases between them. The CDR3 extends over 15 amino acids. This entry is derived from a study of OX40 agonist ivuxolimab in advanced cancers. Broader study findings: The expanded peripheral T cells' antigen specificity was not determined.

This receptor was obtained from an adult with an advanced solid tumor such as melanoma, head and neck, liver or kidney cancer. V usage is TRBV9 and J usage is TRBJ2-6; tentative D call: TRBD1 (5 bases). Here the sequenced sample was CD4+ or CD8+ T cells sorted from blood, taken in a trial of the OX40 agonist ivuxolimab. The CDR3 region is CASSVRDSGANVLTF. In nucleotides, the CDR3 is TGTGCCAGCAGCGTCAGGGACTCTGGGGCCAACGTCCTGACTTTC.